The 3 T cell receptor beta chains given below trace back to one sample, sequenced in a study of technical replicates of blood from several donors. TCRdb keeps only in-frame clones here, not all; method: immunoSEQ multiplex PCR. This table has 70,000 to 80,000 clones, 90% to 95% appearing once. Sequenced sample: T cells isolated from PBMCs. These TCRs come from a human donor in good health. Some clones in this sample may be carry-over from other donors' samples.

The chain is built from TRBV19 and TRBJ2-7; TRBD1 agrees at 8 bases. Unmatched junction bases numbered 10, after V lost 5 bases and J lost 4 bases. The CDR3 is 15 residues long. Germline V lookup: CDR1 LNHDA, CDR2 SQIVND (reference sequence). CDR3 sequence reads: CASSAPSGQVYEQYF. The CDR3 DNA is TGTGCCAGTAGTGCCCCATCGGGACAGGTTTACGAGCAGTACTTC.

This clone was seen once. CDR3 bases: TGTGCCAGCAGCGACACTAGGACGCGAGGGCAGTATTTT. Its translation: CASSDTRTRGQYF. V gene TRBV5-4 combines with J gene TRBJ2-3; the D gene is possibly TRBD2 (5 bases). This CDR3 region has 13 residues. Germline CDR1 and CDR2: SGHNT and YYREEE (reference sequence). V was shortened by 4 bases and J by 11 bases, with 17 bases between the two germline ends.

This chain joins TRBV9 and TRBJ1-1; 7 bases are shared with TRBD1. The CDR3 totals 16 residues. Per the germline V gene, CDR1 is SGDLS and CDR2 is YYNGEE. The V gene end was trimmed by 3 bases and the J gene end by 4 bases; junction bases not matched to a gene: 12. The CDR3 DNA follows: TGTGCCAGCAGCGCACTGAACGGAGGGGGCACCACTGAAGCTTTCTTT. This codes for CASSALNGGGTTEAFF.